Shown below are 13 T cell receptor beta chains from a single sample sequenced in a study of blood T cell repertoires in COVID-19. Profiled with immunoSEQ multiplex PCR; TCRdb holds only in-frame clones, not every one. The sample shows 130,000 to 150,000 clones, approximately 92% of them seen only once. The sequenced sample was peripheral blood. The receptors here all came from a woman aged 60 to 75 with active COVID-19.

The chain carries TRBV7-6 and TRBJ2-7; 7 nucleotides align to TRBD2. Germline CDR1 SGHVS, CDR2 FNYEAQ. This CDR3 region has 16 residues. J gave up 2 bases and V 5 bases, and 12 bases lay outside the gene matches. As DNA, the CDR3 is TGTGCCAGCAGCCTTAAGGCTAGCGGTTCAACCTACGAGCAGTACTTC. The encoded protein is CASSLKASGSTYEQYF. The full variable domain, completed using reference TRBV7-6 and TRBJ2-7, is GAGVSQSPRYKVTKRGQDVALRCDPISGHVSLYWYRQALGQGPEFLTYFNYEAQQDKSGLPNDRFSAERPEGSISTLTIQRTEQRDSAMYRCASSLKASGSTYEQYFGPGTRLTVT.

This clone was seen a single time. The V gene is TRBV15, the J gene TRBJ2-1; 10 bases map to TRBD2. Germline V gene sequence: CDR1 LNHNV, CDR2 YYDKDF (reference sequence). The CDR3 extends over 17 amino acids. The trim removed 0 bases at V and 7 bases at J, leaving 9 bases unmatched. This CDR3 reads CATSRDTAGLAINEQFF. Here the CDR3 DNA reads TGTGCCACCAGCAGAGATACGGCGGGACTAGCGATAAATGAGCAGTTCTTC. The full variable domain, with the rest looked up from reference TRBV15 and TRBJ2-1, is DAMVIQNPRYQVTQFGKPVTLSCSQTLNHNVMYWYQQKSSQAPKLLFHYYDKDFNNEADTPDNFQSRRPNTSFCFLDIRSPGLGDTAMYLCATSRDTAGLAINEQFFGPGTRLTVL.

This chain links TRBV29-1 with TRBJ2-7; 10 bases align to TRBD2. V was pared by 5 bases and J by 1 base, with 8 bases of the junction left unmatched. The CDR3 consists of 15 residues. Germline V gives CDR1 SQVTM, CDR2 ANQGSEA. CDR3 bases: TGCAGCGTTACCCCCCCTAGCGGGGGTTCCTACGAGCAGTACTTC. Translated, it gives CSVTPPSGGSYEQYF.

V gene TRBV7-2 combines with J gene TRBJ2-7; the match to TRBD1 covers 11 bases. CDR1 SGHTA and CDR2 FQGNSA come from the germline V gene. The CDR3 runs to 13 residues. With V trimmed by 10 bases and J by 7 bases, 9 bases remained unmatched. This CDR3 is CATRPGQGGEQYF. The DNA for the CDR3 is TGTGCCACCCGACCGGGACAGGGGGGAGAGCAGTACTTC.

The chain employs TRBV2 and TRBJ2-7, with D tentatively TRBD1 (7 bases). The CDR3 is made up of 14 amino acids. V dropped 2 bases and J dropped 5 bases, with 13 bases sitting between them. Looked up from germline, CDR1 is SNHLY and CDR2 is FYNNEI. CDR3 sequence (DNA): TGTGCCAGCAGTGAAATGGGCAGGGGGGACGAGCAGTACTTC. Its protein product is CASSEMGRGDEQYF.

The chain links TRBV5-1 to TRBJ2-3; 7 bases fit TRBD1. The CDR3 spans 15 residues. With 8 bases clipped from V and 0 bases from J, the junction kept 9 bases outside the gene matches. The germline CDR1 and CDR2 sequences are SGHRS and YFSETQ. The CDR3 DNA reads TGCGCCAGTGACCCGACAGGGCCTAGCACAGATACGCAGTATTTT. Protein product: CASDPTGPSTDTQYF.

This chain links TRBV7-2 with TRBJ1-2; no clear D gene. Germline V gene sequence: CDR1 SGHTA, CDR2 FQGNSA. The V and J ends lost 6 bases and 3 bases respectively, with 17 bases between them. The CDR3 sequence is 15 residues long. CDR3 region: CASSPFGGSYYGYTF. CDR3 bases: TGTGCCAGCAGTCCCTTTGGAGGTTCCTACTATGGCTACACCTTC. Based on the CDR3 plus reference TRBV7-2 and TRBJ1-2, the full variable domain is GAGVSQSPSNKVTEKGKDVELRCDPISGHTALYWYRQSLGQGLEFLIYFQGNSAPDKSGLPSDRFSAERTGGSVSTLTIQRTQQEDSAVYLCASSPFGGSYYGYTFGSGTRLTVV.

The chain couples TRBV30 to TRBJ1-6; weak D call: TRBD1 (5 bases). The germline V gene has CDR1 GTSNPN and CDR2 SVGIG (reference sequence). The CDR3 is 14 amino acids. V was cut by 0 bases and J by 7 bases, with 10 bases left in between. CDR3 loop: CAWSVSQANSPLHF. CDR3 DNA: TGTGCCTGGAGTGTATCACAGGCGAATTCACCCCTCCACTTT.

V gene TRBV19 combines with J gene TRBJ2-2; tentative D call: TRBD1 (6 bases). The ends were cut back, 4 bases at V and 3 bases at J, with 12 bases in the middle. This CDR3 region has 15 residues. Germline V gives CDR1 LNHDA, CDR2 SQIVND (reference sequence). The CDR3 region has the DNA TGTGCCAGTAGTAGCTACAGGGAATACACCGGGGAGCTGTTTTTT. Amino acid sequence: CASSSYREYTGELFF.

CDR3 DNA: TGCGCCAGCAGCCCCCAGACAACCCAATCACCCCTCCACTTT. This sequence encodes CASSPQTTQSPLHF. The rearrangement links TRBV5-1 to TRBJ1-6; no clear D gene. Per the germline V gene, CDR1 is SGHRS and CDR2 is YFSETQ. The V end was cut by 4 bases, the J end by 10 bases, with 15 bases between. CDR3 length: 14 residues.

The CDR3 sequence is CASSPGTSGITDTQYF. The CDR3 coding sequence is TGTGCCAGCAGCCCAGGGACTAGCGGGATCACAGATACGCAGTATTTT. The chain employs TRBV11-2 and TRBJ2-3; the match to TRBD2 covers 13 bases. The germline gives CDR1 SGHAT, CDR2 FQNNGV. CDR3 length equals 16 residues. The J segment lost 2 bases and the V segment lost 5 bases, leaving 4 bases of the junction unmatched.

This chain joins TRBV11-1 and TRBJ2-1; maybe TRBD2 (6 bases). The CDR3 sequence is 14 residues long. The germline V gene has CDR1 SGHAT and CDR2 FQDESV (reference sequence). V lost 1 base, J lost 9 bases, and 13 bases lay in between. In DNA form, the CDR3 reads TGTGCCAGCAGCTTAGAGACTAGAGTAGGTGAGCAGTTCTTC. Protein: CASSLETRVGEQFF.

CDR3 bases: TGTGCCAGTCGGGAGGCCACAGATACGCAGTATTTT. Protein: CASREATDTQYF. The V gene is TRBV27, the J gene TRBJ2-3; TRBD2 matches 7 bases. Germline V gives CDR1 MNHEY, CDR2 SMNVEV (reference sequence). CDR3 length: 12 amino acids. V trimming: 9 bases; J trimming: 2 bases; junction bases outside the gene matches: 2.